This paragraph covers one TCR beta chain sequence. Its antigen is unidentified. The record originates from a study of OX40 agonist ivuxolimab in advanced cancers. Study-level information: Patients receiving dose escalation had hepatocellular carcinoma, melanoma, renal cell or head and neck cancer. The group had a mean age of 60 years, ranged from roughly 20 to 79, and was around 86% male.

Only in-frame clones appear in the TCRdb table, and some are missing; sequencing was by immunoSEQ multiplex PCR. The sample lists approximately 60,000 clones; 81% were seen once. The study's findings and limits: CD4+ and CD8+ blood T cells expanded clonally by week 6 at 0.1 to 3.0 mg/kg. Normalized T-cell clonal expansion was also low in some nonresponders.

The CDR3 is 17 amino acids. Germline CDR1 reads LNHDA; CDR2 reads SQIVND (reference sequence). Trimming left V 2 bases short and J 0 bases short, with 14 bases between. The specimen was CD4+ or CD8+ T cells sorted from blood, collected in a trial of the OX40 agonist ivuxolimab. The chain employs TRBV19 and TRBJ1-5, with a tentative D call TRBD1 (6 bases). The sequence was collected from an adult with an advanced solid tumor such as melanoma, head and neck, liver or kidney cancer. In nucleotides, the CDR3 is TGTGCCAGTAGTATAAAGGCAGGGGATTATAGCAATCAGCCCCAGCATTTT. Translation gives CASSIKAGDYSNQPQHF. Full variable domain (rest looked up from reference TRBV19 and TRBJ1-5): DGGITQSPKYLFRKEGQNVTLSCEQNLNHDAMYWYRQDPGQGLRLIYYSQIVNDFQKGDIAEGYSVSREKKESFPLTVTSAQKNPTAFYLCASSIKAGDYSNQPQHFGDGTRLSIL.